This TCR beta chain derives from a study of T cell changes during pregnancy in multiple sclerosis. Profiled with immunoSEQ multiplex PCR; TCRdb holds only in-frame clones, not every one. The profile shows around 44,000 clones, around 92% of them singletons. The sequence derives from a female donor with multiple sclerosis, enrolled in a pregnancy study. Input material: peripheral blood.

The CDR3 DNA is TGTGCCAGCAGCTTGCGGGCAGGGACTAACTATGGCTACACCTTC. Protein sequence: CASSLRAGTNYGYTF. This chain connects TRBV5-4 to TRBJ1-2, with D perhaps matching TRBD1 (5 bases). Germline lookup yields CDR1 SGHNT and CDR2 YYREEE (reference sequence). CDR3 length: 15 amino acids. The V gene lost 1 base and the J gene lost 0 bases, with 10 bases spanning the gap.